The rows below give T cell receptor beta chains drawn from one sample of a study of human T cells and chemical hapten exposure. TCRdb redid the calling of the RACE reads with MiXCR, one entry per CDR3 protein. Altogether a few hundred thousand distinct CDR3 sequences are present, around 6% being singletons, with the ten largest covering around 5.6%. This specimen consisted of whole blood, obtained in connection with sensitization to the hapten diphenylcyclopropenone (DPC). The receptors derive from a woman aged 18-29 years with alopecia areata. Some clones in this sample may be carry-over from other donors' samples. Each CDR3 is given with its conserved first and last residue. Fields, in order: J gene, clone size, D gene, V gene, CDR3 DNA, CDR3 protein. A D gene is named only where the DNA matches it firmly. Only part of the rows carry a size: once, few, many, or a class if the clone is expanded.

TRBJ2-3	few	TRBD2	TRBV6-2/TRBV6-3	TGTGCCAGCAGTTCAGCGGGGGAGAACAGAGATACGCAGTATTTT	CASSSAGENRDTQYF
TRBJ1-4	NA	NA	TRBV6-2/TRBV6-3	TGTGCCAGCAGTTACGCCCCGGGACAACTAAATGAAAAACTGTTTTTT	CASSYAPGQLNEKLFF
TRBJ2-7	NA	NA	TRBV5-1	TGCGCCAGCAGCTTCCAGGGAGGAGGCACCTACGAGCAGTACTTC	CASSFQGGGTYEQYF
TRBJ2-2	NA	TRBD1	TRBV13	TGTGCCAGTCGACAGGGGGCTGGCACCGGGGAGCTGTTTTTT	CASRQGAGTGELFF
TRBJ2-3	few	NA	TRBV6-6	TGTGCCAGCAGTCAAAGCGGCACTAGCACAGATACGCAGTATTTT	CASSQSGTSTDTQYF
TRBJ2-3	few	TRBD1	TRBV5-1	TGCGCCAGCAGCTATGGGACAGTCACAGATACGCAGTATTTT	CASSYGTVTDTQYF
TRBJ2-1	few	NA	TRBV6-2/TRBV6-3	TGTGCCAGCAGTACTAAGGGCGATAACAATGAGCAGTTCTTC	CASSTKGDNNEQFF
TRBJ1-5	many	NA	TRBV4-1	TGCGCCAGCAGCCAGACACTTCGGACCGAATATAGCAATCAGCCCCAGCATTTT	CASSQTLRTEYSNQPQHF
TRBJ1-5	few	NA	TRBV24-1	TGTGCCACCCACGGAGGGGGATTTAATCAGCCCCAGCATTTT	CATHGGGFNQPQHF
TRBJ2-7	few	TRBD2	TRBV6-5	TGTGCCAGCAGTGGACTAGCGGGGACCTACGAGCAGTACTTC	CASSGLAGTYEQYF
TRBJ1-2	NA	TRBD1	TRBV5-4	TGTGCCAGCAGCTCCCCGGACAGGGCGAACTATGGCTACACCTTC	CASSSPDRANYGYTF
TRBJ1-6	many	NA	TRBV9	TGTGCCAGCGGGGAGAGCTCCTATAATTCACCCCTCCACTTT	CASGESSYNSPLHF
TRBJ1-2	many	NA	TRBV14	TGTGCCAGCAGCCGGGTGCAGGGACTACCAGTAGAAGATGGCTACACCTTC	CASSRVQGLPVEDGYTF
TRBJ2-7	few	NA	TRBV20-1	TGCAGTGCCCTCGGCGTCGAGCAGTACTTC	CSALGVEQYF
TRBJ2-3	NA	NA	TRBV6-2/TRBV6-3	TGTGCCACCTCGAGGGGGGGATCGGCAGATACGCAGTATTTT	CATSRGGSADTQYF
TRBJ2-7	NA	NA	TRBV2	TGTGCCAGCAGAACGGACGACGAACCCTACGAGCAGTACTTC	CASRTDDEPYEQYF
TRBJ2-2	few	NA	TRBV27	TGTGCCAGCAGTACCCGTGACACCGGGGAGCTGTTTTTT	CASSTRDTGELFF
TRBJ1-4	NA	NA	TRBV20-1	TGCAGTGCTAGAGATTCCTATGAAAAACTGTTTTTT	CSARDSYEKLFF
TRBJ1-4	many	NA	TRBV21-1	TGTGCCAGCAGCAAAGGGGACGCCGGGTCCCCAAATGAAAAACTGTTTTTT	CASSKGDAGSPNEKLFF
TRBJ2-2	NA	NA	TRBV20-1	TGCAGTGCTAGAGTTCTTACCACCGGGGAGCTGTTTTTT	CSARVLTTGELFF
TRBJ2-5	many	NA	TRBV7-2	TGTGCCAGCAGCTCTATGGACTCTGGCTCTCCGTACTTC	CASSSMDSGSPYF
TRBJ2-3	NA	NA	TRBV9	TGTGCCAGCAGCGAAGGAGGCGGGCGTGCCACAGATACGCAGTATTTT	CASSEGGGRATDTQYF
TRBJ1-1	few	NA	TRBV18	TGTGCCAGCTCACCGCGTGAGGCAGGGGTTGAAACTGAAGCTTTCTTT	CASSPREAGVETEAFF
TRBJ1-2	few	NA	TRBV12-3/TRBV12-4	TGTGCCAGCAGTTTAGGTGGGCTCGACAAAAAGTTC	CASSLGGLDKKF
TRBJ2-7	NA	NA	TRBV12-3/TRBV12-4	TGTGCCAGCAGCCCCGACGGCGTCAGCTCCTACGAGCAGTACTTC	CASSPDGVSSYEQYF